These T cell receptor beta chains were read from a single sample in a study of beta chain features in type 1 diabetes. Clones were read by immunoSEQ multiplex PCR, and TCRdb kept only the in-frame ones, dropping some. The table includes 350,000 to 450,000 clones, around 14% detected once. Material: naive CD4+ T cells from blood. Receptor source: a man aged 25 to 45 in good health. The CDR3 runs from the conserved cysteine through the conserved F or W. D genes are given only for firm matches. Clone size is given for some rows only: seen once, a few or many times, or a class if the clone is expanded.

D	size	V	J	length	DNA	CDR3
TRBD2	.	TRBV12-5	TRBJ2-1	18	TGTGCTAGTGGTTCCAAAGTAGCGGGAGCCGGCGTATACAATGAGCAGTTCTTC	CASGSKVAGAGVYNEQFF
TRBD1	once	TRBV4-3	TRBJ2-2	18	TGCGCCAGCAGTCGTTTCGAATCCGGGACAGTTTCCACCGGGGAGCTGTTTTTT	CASSRFESGTVSTGELFF
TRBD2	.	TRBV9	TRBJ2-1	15	TGTGCCAGCAGCGTAGAACTAGCGGCCTACAATGAGCAGTTCTTC	CASSVELAAYNEQFF
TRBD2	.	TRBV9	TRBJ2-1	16	TGTGCCAGCAGAAAAACTAGCGGGAGTAATAGGAATGAGCAGTTCTTC	CASRKTSGSNRNEQFF
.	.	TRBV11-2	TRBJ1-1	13	TGTGCCAGCAGCCCCGGACGTCATGATGAAGCTTTCTTT	CASSPGRHDEAFF
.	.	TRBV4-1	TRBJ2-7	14	TGCGCCAGCAGCCAAGATGCAGGCCTGGGGGAGCAGTACTTC	CASSQDAGLGEQYF
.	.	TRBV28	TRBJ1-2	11	TGTGCCAGCAGTCTACAGTATGGCTACACCTTC	CASSLQYGYTF
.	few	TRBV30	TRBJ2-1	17	TGTGCCTGGAACCCACCTGACGGCAGGGCTTGCTACAATGAGCAGTTCTTC	CAWNPPDGRACYNEQFF
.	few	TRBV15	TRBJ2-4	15	TGTGCCACCAGCCGGGAAGGGGGGGTCGGGAACATTCAGTACTTC	CATSREGGVGNIQYF
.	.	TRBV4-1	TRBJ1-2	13	TGCGCCAGCAAAATCATAGGGTCCTATGGCTACACCTTC	CASKIIGSYGYTF
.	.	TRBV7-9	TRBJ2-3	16	TGTGCCAGCAGCTTACCTCAACAGATAAGCACAGATACGCAGTATTTT	CASSLPQQISTDTQYF
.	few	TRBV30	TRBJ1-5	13	TGTGCCTGGAGGACGACGGGCAATCAGCCCCAGCATTTT	CAWRTTGNQPQHF
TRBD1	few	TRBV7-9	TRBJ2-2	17	TGTGCCAGCAGCTTAGTCCCGGACAGGAGATACACCGGGGAGCTGTTTTTT	CASSLVPDRRYTGELFF
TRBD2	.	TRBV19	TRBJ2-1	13	TGTGCCAGCCAGCGGGAGCTGTACAATGAGCAGTTCTTC	CASQRELYNEQFF
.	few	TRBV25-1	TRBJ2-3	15	TGTGCCAGCAGAACAACCGATGGACAGACAGATACGCAGTATTTT	CASRTTDGQTDTQYF
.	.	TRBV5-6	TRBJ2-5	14	TGTGCCAGCAGCGAGACGGGAGCCCAAGAGACCCAGTACTTC	CASSETGAQETQYF
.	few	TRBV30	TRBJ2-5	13	TGTGCCTGGAGTGTACACGGGAGTGAGACCCAGTACTTC	CAWSVHGSETQYF
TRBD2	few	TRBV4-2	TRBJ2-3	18	TGTGCCAGCAGCCAAGACGGGAAGAGCGGGATAAGCACAGATACGCAGTATTTT	CASSQDGKSGISTDTQYF
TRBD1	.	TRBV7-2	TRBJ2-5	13	TGTGCCAGCAGCTACAGGGGTAGCGAGACCCAGTACTTC	CASSYRGSETQYF
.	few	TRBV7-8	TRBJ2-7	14	TGTGCCAGCAGCTCATTCGGGGGCTCCTACGAGCAGTACTTC	CASSSFGGSYEQYF
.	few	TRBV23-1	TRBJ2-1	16	TGCGCCAGCAGTCAATCGAGGAGGAGCTCCTACAATGAGCAGTTCTTC	CASSQSRRSSYNEQFF
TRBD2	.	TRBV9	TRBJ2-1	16	TGTGCCAGCAGCTCCCGCGGGGGTCTCTTACAGAATGAGCAGTTCTTC	CASSSRGGLLQNEQFF